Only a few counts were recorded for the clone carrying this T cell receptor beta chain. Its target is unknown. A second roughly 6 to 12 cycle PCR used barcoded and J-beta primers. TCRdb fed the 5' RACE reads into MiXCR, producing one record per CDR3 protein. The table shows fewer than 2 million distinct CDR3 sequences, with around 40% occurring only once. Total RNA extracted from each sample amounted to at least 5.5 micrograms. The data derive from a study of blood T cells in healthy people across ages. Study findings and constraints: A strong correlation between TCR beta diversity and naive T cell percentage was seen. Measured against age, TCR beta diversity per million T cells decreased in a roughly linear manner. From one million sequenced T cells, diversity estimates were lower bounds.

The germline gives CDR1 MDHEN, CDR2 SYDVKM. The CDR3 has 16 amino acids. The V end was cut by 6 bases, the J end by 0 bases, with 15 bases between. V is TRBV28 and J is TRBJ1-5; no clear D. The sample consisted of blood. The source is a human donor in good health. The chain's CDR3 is CASSPPASYSNQPQHF. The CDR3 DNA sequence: TGTGCCAGCAGCCCCCCCGCCAGTTATAGCAATCAGCCCCAGCATTTT.